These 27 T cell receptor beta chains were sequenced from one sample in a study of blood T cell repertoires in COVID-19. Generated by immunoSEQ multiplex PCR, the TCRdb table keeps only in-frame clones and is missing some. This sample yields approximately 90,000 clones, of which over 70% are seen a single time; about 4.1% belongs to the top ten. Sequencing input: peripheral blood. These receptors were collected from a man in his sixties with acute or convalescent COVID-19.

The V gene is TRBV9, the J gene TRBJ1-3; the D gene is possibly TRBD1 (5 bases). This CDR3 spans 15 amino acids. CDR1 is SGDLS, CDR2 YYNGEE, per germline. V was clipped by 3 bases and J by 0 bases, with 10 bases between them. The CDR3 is CASSGTGTSGNTIYF. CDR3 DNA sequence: TGTGCCAGCAGCGGTACAGGTACCTCTGGAAACACCATATATTTT.

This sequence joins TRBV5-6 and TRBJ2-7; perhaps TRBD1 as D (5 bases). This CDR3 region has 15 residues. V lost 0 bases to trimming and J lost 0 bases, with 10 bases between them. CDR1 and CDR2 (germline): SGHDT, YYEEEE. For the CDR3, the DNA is TGTGCCAGCAGCTTGGGGGGCTTCAGCTCCTACGAGCAGTACTTC. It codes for CASSLGGFSSYEQYF.

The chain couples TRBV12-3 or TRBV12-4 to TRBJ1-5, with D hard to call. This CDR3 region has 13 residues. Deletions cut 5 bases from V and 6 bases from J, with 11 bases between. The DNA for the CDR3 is TGTGCCAGCAGTCCTAGCACCCGTCAGCCCCAGCATTTT. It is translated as CASSPSTRQPQHF.

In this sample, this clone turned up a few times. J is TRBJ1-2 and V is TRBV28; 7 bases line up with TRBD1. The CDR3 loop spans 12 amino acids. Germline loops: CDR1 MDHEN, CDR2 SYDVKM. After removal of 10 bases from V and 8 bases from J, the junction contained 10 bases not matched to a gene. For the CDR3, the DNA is TGTGCCACCAACACAGGGGTAGGGGGCTACACCTTC. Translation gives CATNTGVGGYTF.

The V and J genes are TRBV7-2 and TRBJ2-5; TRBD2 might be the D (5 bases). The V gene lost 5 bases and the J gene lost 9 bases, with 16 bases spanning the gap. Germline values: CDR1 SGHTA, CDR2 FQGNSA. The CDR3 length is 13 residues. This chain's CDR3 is CASSMGLDGAQYF. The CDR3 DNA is TGTGCCAGCAGCATGGGTTTAGACGGGGCCCAGTACTTC.

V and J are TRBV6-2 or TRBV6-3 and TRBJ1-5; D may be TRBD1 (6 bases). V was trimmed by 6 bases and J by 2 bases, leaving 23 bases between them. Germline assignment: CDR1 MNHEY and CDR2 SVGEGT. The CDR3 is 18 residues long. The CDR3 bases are TGTGCCAGCAGCCCTAGTATCCCCCAACAGGGAGGCAATCAGCCCCAGCATTTT. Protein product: CASSPSIPQQGGNQPQHF.

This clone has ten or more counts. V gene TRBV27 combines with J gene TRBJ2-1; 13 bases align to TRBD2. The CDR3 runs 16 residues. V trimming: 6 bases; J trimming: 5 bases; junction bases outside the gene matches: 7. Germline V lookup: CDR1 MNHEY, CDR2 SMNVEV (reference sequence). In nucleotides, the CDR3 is TGTGCCAGCAGGGGACTAGCGGGGTCCCTCGACAATGAGCAGTTCTTC. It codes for CASRGLAGSLDNEQFF.

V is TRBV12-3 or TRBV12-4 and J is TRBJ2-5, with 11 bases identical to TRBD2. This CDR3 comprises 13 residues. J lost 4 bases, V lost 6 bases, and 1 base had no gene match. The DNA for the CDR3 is TGTGCCAGCAGCGGGACTAGCGGAGAGACCCAGTACTTC. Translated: CASSGTSGETQYF.

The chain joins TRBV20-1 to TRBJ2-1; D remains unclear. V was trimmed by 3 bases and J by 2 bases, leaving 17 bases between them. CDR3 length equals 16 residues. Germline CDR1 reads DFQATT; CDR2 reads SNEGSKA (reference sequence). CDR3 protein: CSASSPRRFTYNEQFF. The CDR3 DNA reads TGCAGTGCTAGTTCCCCTCGCAGATTTACCTACAATGAGCAGTTCTTC.

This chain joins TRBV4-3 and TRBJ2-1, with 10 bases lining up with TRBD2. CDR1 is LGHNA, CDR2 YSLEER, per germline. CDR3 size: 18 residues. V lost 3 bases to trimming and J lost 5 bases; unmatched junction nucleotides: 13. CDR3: CASSQWPGASGSNNEQFF. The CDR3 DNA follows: TGCGCCAGCAGCCAGTGGCCAGGGGCTAGCGGGAGTAACAATGAGCAGTTCTTC.

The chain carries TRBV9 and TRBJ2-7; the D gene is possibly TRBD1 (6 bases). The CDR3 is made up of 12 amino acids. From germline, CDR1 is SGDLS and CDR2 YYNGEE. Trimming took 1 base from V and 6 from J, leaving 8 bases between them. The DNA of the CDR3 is TGTGCCAGCAGCGTAAGAGGGGGCGAGCAGTACTTC. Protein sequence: CASSVRGGEQYF.

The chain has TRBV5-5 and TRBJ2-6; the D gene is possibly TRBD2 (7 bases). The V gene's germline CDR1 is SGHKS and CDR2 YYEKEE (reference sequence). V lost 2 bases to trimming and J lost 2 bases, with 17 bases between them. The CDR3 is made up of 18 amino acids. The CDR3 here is CASSFIGGQVPGANVLTF. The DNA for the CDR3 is TGTGCCAGCAGCTTTATCGGGGGGCAAGTACCTGGGGCCAACGTCCTGACTTTC.

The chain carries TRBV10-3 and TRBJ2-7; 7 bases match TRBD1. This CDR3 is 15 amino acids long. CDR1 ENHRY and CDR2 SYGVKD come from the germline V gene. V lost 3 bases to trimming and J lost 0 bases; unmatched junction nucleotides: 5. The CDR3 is CAISDRDRVSYEQYF. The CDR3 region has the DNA TGTGCCATCAGTGACCGGGACAGAGTCTCCTACGAGCAGTACTTC.

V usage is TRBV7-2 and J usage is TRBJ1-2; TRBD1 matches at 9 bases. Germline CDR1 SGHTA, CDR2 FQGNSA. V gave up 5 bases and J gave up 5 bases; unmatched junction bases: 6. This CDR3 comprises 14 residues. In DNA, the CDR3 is TGTGCCAGCAGCGCCGGGACAGGGAGGTATGGCTACACCTTC. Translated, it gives CASSAGTGRYGYTF. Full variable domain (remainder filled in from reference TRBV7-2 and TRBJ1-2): GAGVSQSPSNKVTEKGKDVELRCDPISGHTALYWYRQSLGQGLEFLIYFQGNSAPDKSGLPSDRFSAERTGGSVSTLTIQRTQQEDSAVYLCASSAGTGRYGYTFGSGTRLTVV.

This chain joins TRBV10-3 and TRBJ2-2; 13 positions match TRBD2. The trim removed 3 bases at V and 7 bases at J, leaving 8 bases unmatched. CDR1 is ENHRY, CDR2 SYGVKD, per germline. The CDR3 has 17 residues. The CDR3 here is CAISDGLAGVTGGELFF. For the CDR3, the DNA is TGTGCCATCAGTGACGGACTAGCGGGAGTGACGGGCGGGGAGCTGTTTTTT.

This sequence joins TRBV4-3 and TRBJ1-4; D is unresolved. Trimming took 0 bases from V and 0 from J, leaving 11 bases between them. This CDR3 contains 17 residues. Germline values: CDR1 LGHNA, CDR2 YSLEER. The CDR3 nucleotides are TGCGCCAGCAGCCAAGAGGGAGGTGGGGCAACTAATGAAAAACTGTTTTTT. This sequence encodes CASSQEGGGATNEKLFF.

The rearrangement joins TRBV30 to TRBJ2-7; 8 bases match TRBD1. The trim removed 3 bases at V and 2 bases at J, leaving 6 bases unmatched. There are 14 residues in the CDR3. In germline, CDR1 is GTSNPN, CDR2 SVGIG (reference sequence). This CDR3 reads CAWRGQGKPYEQYF. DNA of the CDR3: TGTGCCTGGAGAGGACAGGGAAAACCCTACGAGCAGTACTTC. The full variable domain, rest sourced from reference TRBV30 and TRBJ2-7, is SQTIHQWPATLVQPVGSPLSLECTVEGTSNPNLYWYRQAAGRGLQLLFYSVGIGQISSEVPQNLSASRPQDRQFILSSKKLLLSDSGFYLCAWRGQGKPYEQYFGPGTRLTVT.

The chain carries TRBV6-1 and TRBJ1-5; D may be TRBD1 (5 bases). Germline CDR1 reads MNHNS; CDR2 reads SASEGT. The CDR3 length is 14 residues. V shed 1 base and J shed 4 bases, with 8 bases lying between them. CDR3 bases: TGTGCCAGCAGTGAAGTTGGGGGGAATCAGCCCCAGCATTTT. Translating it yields CASSEVGGNQPQHF.

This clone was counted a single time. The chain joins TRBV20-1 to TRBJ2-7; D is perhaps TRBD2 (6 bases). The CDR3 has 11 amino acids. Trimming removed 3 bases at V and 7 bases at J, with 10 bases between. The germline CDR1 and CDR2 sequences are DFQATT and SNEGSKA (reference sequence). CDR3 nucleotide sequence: TGCAGTGCTAGTCGGCGGGGAGAGCAGTACTTC. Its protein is CSASRRGEQYF.

The CDR3 DNA reads TGTGCCACTTCCCGGGACAGGGTTGGGAGCAATCAGCCCCAGCATTTT. Protein product: CATSRDRVGSNQPQHF. The chain is built from TRBV10-3 and TRBJ1-5, with 9 bases matching TRBD1. CDR3 length: 16 amino acids. Trimming removed 10 bases from V and 1 base from J; junction bases left unmatched: 11. The germline V gene has CDR1 ENHRY and CDR2 SYGVKD.

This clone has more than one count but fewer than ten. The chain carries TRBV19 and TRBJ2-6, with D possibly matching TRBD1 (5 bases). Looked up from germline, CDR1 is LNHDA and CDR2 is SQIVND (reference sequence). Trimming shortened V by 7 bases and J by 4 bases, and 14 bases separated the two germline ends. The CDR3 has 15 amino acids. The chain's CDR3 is CASTRQSYGANVLTF. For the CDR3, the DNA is TGTGCCAGTACTAGACAGTCTTACGGGGCCAACGTCCTGACTTTC.

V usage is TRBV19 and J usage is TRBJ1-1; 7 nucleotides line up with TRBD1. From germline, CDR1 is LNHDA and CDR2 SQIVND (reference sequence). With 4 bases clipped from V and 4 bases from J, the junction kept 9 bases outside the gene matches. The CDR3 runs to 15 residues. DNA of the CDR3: TGTGCCAGTAGTAGTATCCCCCCAGGGGGCACTGAAGCTTTCTTT. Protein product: CASSSIPPGGTEAFF.

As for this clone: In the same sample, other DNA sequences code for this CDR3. The CDR3 DNA reads TGTGCCAGCAGCTCCTACAGGGCAACTAATGAAAAACTGTTTTTT. Translating gives CASSSYRATNEKLFF. The chain links TRBV7-9 to TRBJ1-4; D may be TRBD1 (6 bases). Germline lookup yields CDR1 SEHNR and CDR2 FQNEAQ (reference sequence). The CDR3 runs 15 residues. V shed 4 bases and J shed 0 bases, with 9 bases lying between them.

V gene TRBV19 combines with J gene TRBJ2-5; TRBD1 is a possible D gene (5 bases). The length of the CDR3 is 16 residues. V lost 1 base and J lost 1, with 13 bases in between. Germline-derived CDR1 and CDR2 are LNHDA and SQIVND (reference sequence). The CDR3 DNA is TGTGCCAGTAGTATAGTCCCACGGCAGGGCCAAGAGACCCAGTACTTC. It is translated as CASSIVPRQGQETQYF.

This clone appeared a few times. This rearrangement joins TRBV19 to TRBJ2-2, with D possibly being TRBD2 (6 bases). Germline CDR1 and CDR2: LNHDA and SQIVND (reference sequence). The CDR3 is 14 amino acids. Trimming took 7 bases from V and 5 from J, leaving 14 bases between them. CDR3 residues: CASTMVAATGELFF. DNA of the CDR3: TGTGCCAGTACCATGGTAGCGGCGACCGGGGAGCTGTTTTTT.

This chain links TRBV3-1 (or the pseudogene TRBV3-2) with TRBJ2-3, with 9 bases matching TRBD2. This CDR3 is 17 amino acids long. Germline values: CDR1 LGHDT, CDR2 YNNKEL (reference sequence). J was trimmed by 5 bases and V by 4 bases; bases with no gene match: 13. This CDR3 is CASSPTGSGGDKDTQYF. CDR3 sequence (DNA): TGTGCCAGCAGCCCGACCGGTAGCGGGGGTGACAAAGATACGCAGTATTTT.

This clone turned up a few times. The CDR3 here is CASSDQMNTEAFF. As DNA, the CDR3 is TGTGCCAGCAGTGACCAGATGAACACTGAAGCTTTCTTT. V gene TRBV6-4 combines with J gene TRBJ1-1; D is unclear. There are 13 residues in the CDR3. The germline V and J ends were trimmed by 2 bases and 0 bases, with 4 bases remaining between them. The germline gives CDR1 MRHNA, CDR2 SNTAGT.